The clone carrying this T cell receptor beta chain was counted many times. As yet, its antigen is unknown. Those donating, healthy Caucasian individuals from Russia, were aged about 6 to 95. The sample originates from a study of blood T cells in healthy people across ages. General study points: Because donor CMV status was unknown, expanded clonotype changes were possibly confounded. While age rose, TCR beta diversity per million T cells dropped in a roughly linear way. Comparison with aged donors showed that long-lived donors had more naive CD4+ cells and higher diversity.

With a J-beta primer mix and a sample-barcoded 5' primer, a second PCR ran about 7 to 12 cycles. TCRdb re-derived calls from the 5' RACE reads in MiXCR, one entry per CDR3 protein. The sample lists about 1.4 million distinct CDR3 sequences; roughly 60% were seen once. V was cut by 3 bases and J by 1 base, with 12 bases left in between. The CDR3 is made up of 15 amino acids. Germline CDR1 is SNHLY and CDR2 is FYNNEI. The genes are TRBV2 and TRBJ2-5; no reliable D call. This TCR was sampled from a man aged 18 to 35 in good health. Sequencing used blood. CDR3 bases: TGTGCCAGCAGTGACGGAAAACAACTCCAAGAGACCCAGTACTTC. It encodes CASSDGKQLQETQYF.